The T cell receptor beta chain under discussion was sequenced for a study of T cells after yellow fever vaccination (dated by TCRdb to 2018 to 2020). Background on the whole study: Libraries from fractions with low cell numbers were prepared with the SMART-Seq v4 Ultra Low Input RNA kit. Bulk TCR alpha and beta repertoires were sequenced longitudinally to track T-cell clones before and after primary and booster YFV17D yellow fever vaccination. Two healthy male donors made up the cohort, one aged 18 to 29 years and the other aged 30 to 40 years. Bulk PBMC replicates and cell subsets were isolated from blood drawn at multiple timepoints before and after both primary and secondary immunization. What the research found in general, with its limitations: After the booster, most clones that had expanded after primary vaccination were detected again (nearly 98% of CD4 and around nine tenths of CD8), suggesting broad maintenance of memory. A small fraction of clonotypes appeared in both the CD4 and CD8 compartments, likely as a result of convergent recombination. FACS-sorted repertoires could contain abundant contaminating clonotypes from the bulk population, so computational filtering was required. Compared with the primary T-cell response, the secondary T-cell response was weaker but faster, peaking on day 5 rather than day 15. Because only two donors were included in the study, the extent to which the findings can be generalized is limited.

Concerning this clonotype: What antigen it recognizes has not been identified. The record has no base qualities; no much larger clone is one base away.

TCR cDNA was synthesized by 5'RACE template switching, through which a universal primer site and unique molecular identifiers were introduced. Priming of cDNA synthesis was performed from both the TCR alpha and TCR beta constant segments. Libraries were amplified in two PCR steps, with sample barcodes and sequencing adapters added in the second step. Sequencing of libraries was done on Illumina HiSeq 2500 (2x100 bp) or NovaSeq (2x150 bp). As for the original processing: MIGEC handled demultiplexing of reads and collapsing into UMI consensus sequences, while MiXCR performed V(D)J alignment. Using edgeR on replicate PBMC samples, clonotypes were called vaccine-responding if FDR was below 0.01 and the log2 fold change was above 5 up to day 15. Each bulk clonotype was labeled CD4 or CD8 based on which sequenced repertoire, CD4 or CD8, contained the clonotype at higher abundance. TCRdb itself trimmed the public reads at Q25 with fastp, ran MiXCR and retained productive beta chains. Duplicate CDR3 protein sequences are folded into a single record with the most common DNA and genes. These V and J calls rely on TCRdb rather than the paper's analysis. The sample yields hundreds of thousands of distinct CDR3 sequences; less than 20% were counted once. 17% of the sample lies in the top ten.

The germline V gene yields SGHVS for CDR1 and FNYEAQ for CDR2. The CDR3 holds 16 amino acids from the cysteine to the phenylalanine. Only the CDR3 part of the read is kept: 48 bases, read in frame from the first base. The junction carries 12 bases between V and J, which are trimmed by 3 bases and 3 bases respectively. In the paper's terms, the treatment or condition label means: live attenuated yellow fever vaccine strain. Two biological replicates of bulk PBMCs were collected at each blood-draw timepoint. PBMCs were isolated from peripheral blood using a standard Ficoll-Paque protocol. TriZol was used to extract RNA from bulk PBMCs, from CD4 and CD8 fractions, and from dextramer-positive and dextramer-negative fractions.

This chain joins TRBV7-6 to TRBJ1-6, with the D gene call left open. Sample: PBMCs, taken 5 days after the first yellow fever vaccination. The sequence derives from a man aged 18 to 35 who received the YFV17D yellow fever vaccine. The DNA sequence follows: TGTGCCAGCAGCTTGAGTCAGATCGGCTATAATTCACCCCTCCACTTT. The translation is CASSLSQIGYNSPLHF.